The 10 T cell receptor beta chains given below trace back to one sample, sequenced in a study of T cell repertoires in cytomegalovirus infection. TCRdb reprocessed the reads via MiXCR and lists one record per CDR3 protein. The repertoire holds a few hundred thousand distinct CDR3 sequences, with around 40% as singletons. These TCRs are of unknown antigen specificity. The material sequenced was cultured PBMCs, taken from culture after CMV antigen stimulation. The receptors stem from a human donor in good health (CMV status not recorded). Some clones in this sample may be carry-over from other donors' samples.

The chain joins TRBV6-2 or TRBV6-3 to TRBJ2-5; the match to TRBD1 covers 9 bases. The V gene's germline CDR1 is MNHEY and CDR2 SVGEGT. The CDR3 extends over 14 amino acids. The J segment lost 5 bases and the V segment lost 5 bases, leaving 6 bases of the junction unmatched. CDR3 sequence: CASSRQGDGETQYF. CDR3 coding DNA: TGTGCCAGCAGTCGACAGGGGGACGGGGAGACCCAGTACTTC.

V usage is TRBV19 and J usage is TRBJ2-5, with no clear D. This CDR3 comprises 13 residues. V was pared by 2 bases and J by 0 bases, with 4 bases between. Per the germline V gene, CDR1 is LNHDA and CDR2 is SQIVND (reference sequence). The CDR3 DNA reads TGTGCCAGTAGTATACAGAACCAAGAGACCCAGTACTTC. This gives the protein CASSIQNQETQYF. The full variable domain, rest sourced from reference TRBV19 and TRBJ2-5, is DGGITQSPKYLFRKEGQNVTLSCEQNLNHDAMYWYRQDPGQGLRLIYYSQIVNDFQKGDIAEGYSVSREKKESFPLTVTSAQKNPTAFYLCASSIQNQETQYFGPGTRLLVL.

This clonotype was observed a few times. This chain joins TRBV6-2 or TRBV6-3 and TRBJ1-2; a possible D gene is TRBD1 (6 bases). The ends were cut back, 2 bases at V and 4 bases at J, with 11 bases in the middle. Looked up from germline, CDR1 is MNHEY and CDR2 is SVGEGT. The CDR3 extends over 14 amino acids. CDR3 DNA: TGTGCCAGCAGTTACGACGGACAGAGCTATGGCTACACCTTC. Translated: CASSYDGQSYGYTF.

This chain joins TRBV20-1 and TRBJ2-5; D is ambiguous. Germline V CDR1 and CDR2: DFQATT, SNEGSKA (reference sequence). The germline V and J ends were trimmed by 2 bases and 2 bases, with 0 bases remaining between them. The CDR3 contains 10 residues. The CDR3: CSARQETQYF. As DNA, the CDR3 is TGCAGTGCTAGACAAGAGACCCAGTACTTC.

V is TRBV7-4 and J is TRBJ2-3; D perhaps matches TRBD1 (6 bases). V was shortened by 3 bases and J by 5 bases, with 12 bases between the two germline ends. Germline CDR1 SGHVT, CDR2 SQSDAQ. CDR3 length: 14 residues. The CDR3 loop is CASSLTGAQDTQYF. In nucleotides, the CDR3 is TGTGCCAGCAGCTTGACAGGAGCCCAAGATACGCAGTATTTT.

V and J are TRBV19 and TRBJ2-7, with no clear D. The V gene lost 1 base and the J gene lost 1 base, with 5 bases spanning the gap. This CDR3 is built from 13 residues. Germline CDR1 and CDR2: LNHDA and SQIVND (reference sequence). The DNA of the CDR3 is TGTGCCAGTAGTATAGCGGCTTCCTACGAGCAGTACTTC. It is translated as CASSIAASYEQYF.

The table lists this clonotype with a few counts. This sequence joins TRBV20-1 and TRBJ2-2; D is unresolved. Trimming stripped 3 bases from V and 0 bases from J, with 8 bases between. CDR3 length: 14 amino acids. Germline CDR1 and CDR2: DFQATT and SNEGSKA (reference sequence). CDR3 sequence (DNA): TGCAGTGCTAGGGCCACCACGAACACCGGGGAGCTGTTTTTT. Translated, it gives CSARATTNTGELFF.

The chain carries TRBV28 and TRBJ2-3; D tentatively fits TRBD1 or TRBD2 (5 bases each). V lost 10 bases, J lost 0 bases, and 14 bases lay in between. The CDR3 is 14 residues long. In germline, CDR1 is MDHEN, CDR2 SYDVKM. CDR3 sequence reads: CATWGPGSTDTQYF. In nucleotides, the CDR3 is TGTGCCACCTGGGGACCGGGGAGCACAGATACGCAGTATTTT.

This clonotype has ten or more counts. The CDR3 loop reads CASSTFRGQETQYF. DNA of the CDR3: TGTGCCAGCAGCACCTTCCGGGGGCAAGAGACCCAGTACTTC. The chain combines TRBV7-2 with TRBJ2-5; tentative D call: TRBD2 (6 bases). The CDR3 contains 14 residues. Trimming took 5 bases from V and 2 from J, leaving 12 bases between them. The germline V gene has CDR1 SGHTA and CDR2 FQGNSA.

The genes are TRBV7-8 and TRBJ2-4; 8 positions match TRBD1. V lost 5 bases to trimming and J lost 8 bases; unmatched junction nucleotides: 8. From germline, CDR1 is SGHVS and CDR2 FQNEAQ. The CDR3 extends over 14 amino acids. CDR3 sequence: CASSAGQGGDIQYF. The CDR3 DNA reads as TGTGCCAGCAGCGCCGGACAGGGTGGGGACATTCAGTACTTC.